Sequencing of this TCR beta chain was carried out in a study of technical replicates of blood from a handful of donors. CDR3 length: 14 residues. Produced via immunoSEQ multiplex PCR; TCRdb's table is partial and in-frame only. Among some 94,000 clones listed, 85% to 95% were seen once. The V and J genes are TRBV21-1 and TRBJ2-1; the table's D call, TRBD1, was not checked against the DNA. TRBV21-1 is a pseudogene locus. The receptor was isolated from a human donor in good health. Material: T cells isolated from PBMCs. The CDR3 here is CASSIGRAYNEQFF. The CDR3 bases are TGTGCCAGCAGCATTGGCCGTGCCTACAATGAGCAGTTCTTC.